These 8 T cell receptor beta chains share one sample of origin, sequenced in a study of shared clonotypes between healthy human individuals. This table comes from immunoSEQ multiplex PCR, and its TCRdb copy is limited to in-frame clones, with some not included. The sample lists a few hundred thousand clones, 74% occurring once. Sequenced sample: memory CD4+ T cells sorted from blood. Regarding subset: CD45RA-negative fraction. The source is a man under 40 in good health.

This chain links TRBV6-5 with TRBJ1-2, with 7 bases identical to TRBD1. V dropped 5 bases and J dropped 4; count of bases not matched to a gene: 7. The germline gives CDR1 MNHEY, CDR2 SVGAGI. This CDR3 comprises 14 residues. CDR3 sequence (DNA): TGTGCCAGCAGTCCCCGACAGGGTGCCTATGGCTACACCTTC. Its protein is CASSPRQGAYGYTF.

V usage is TRBV6-6 and J usage is TRBJ2-6; D not resolved. Germline values: CDR1 MNHNY, CDR2 SVGAGI (reference sequence). V dropped 2 bases and J dropped 1 base, with 6 bases sitting between them. The CDR3 has 15 amino acids. CDR3 bases: TGTGCCAGCAGTTACCCGATATCTGGGGCCAACGTCCTGACTTTC. This sequence encodes CASSYPISGANVLTF.

The rearrangement joins TRBV4-1 to TRBJ2-2; the D is unclear. The CDR3 has 16 residues. Looked up from germline, CDR1 is MGHRA and CDR2 is YSYEKL. Trimming stripped 4 bases from V and 1 base from J, with 13 bases between. The CDR3 loop is CASSPEYPGNTGELFF. The CDR3 coding sequence is TGCGCCAGCAGCCCAGAATACCCGGGGAACACCGGGGAGCTGTTTTTT.

The chain has TRBV6-5 and TRBJ2-7; TRBD1 aligns across 10 bases. This CDR3 is built from 15 residues. V lost 2 bases to trimming and J lost 0 bases; unmatched junction nucleotides: 1. Germline values: CDR1 MNHEY, CDR2 SVGAGI. DNA of the CDR3: TGTGCCAGCAGTTACCGGGACAGGGGCTCCTACGAGCAGTACTTC. The encoded protein is CASSYRDRGSYEQYF.

J is TRBJ1-1 and V is TRBV15; no firm D call. CDR3 size: 14 residues. From germline, CDR1 is LNHNV and CDR2 YYDKDF (reference sequence). V was cut by 3 bases and J by 11 bases, with 19 bases left in between. CDR3 in amino acids: CATSSPPSGPGAFF. CDR3 DNA: TGTGCCACCAGCAGTCCCCCCAGCGGCCCGGGGGCTTTCTTT.

The chain couples TRBV10-3 to TRBJ1-3; D gene unclear. The CDR3 is 14 amino acids. The germline V gene has CDR1 ENHRY and CDR2 SYGVKD. V lost 5 bases and J 3 bases, leaving 11 bases between the germline ends. This CDR3 is CAISLAASGNTIYF. Written as DNA, the CDR3 is TGTGCCATCAGTCTTGCGGCAAGTGGAAACACCATATATTTT.

This clone appeared once. Distinct nucleotide sequences in the sample also encode this CDR3. The V gene is TRBV6-1, the J gene TRBJ2-7; no clear D. There are 11 residues in the CDR3. Germline CDR1 MNHNS, CDR2 SASEGT. V was cut by 5 bases and J by 3 bases, with 5 bases left in between. The CDR3 DNA is TGTGCCAGCAGTCCATACTACGAGCAGTACTTC. Translating gives CASSPYYEQYF.

CDR3 protein: CASSPEFYSNQPQHF. DNA for the CDR3: TGTGCCAGCAGCCCTGAATTCTATAGCAATCAGCCCCAGCATTTT. This chain connects TRBV7-6 to TRBJ1-5; unclear D gene. The CDR3 has 15 amino acids. Trimming left V 5 bases short and J 0 bases short, with 11 bases between. CDR1 is SGHVS, CDR2 FNYEAQ, per germline.